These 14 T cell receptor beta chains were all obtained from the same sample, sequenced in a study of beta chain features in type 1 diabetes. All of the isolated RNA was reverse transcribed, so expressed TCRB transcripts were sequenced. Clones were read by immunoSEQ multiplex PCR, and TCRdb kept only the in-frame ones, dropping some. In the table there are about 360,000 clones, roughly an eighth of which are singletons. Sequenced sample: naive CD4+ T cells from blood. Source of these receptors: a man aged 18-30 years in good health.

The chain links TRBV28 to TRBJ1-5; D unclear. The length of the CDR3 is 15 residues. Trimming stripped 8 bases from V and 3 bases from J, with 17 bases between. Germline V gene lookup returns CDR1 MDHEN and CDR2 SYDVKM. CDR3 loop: CASGREELVNQPQHF. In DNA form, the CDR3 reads TGTGCCAGCGGTCGTGAGGAGCTTGTCAATCAGCCCCAGCATTTT.

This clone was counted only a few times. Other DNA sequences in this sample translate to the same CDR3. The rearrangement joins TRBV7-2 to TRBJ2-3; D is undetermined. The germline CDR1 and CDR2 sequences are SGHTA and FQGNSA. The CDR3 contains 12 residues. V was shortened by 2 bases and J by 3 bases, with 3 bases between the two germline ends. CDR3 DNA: TGTGCCAGCAGCTTATATACAGATACGCAGTATTTT. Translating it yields CASSLYTDTQYF.

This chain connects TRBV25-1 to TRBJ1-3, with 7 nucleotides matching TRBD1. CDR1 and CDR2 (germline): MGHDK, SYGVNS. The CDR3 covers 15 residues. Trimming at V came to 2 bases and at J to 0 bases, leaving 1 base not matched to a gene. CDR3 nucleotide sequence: TGTGCCAGCAGTGAAGGGACAGTCTCTGGAAACACCATATATTTT. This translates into CASSEGTVSGNTIYF.

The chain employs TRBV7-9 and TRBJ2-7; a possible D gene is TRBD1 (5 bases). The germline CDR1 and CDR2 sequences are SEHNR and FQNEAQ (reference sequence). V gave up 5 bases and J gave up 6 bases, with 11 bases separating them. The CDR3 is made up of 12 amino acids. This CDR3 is CASSDWQGEQYF. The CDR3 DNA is TGTGCCAGCAGCGATTGGCAGGGCGAGCAGTACTTC.

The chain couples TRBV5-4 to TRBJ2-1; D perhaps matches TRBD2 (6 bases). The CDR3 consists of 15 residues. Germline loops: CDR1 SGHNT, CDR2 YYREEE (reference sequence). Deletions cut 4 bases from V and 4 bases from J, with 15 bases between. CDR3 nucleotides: TGTGCCAGCAGCGGGGACTCGCATTGGTACAATGAGCAGTTCTTC. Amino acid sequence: CASSGDSHWYNEQFF.

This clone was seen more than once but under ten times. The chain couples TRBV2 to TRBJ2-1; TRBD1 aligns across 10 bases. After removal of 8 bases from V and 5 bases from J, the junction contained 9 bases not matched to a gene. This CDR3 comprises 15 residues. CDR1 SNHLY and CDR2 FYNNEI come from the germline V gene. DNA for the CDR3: TGTGCCAGCTCACCCGGGACAGGGGTGGACAATGAGCAGTTCTTC. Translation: CASSPGTGVDNEQFF.

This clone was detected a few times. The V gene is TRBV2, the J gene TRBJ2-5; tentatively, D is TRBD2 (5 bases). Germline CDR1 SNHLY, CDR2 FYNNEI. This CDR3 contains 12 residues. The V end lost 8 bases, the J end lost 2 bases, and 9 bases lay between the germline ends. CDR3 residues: CASGRGQETQYF. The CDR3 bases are TGTGCCAGCGGCCGGGGACAAGAGACCCAGTACTTC. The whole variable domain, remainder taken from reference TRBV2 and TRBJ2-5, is EPEVTQTPSHQVTQMGQEVILRCVPISNHLYFYWYRQILGQKVEFLVSFYNNEISEKSEIFDDQFSVERPDGSNFTLKIRSTKLEDSAMYFCASGRGQETQYFGPGTRLLVL.

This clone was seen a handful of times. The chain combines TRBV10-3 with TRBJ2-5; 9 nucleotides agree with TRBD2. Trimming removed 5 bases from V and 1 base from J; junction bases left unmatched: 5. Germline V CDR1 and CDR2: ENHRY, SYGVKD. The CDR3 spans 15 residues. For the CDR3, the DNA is TGTGCCATCAGTTTTAGCGGGGGCCGCCAAGAGACCCAGTACTTC. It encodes CAISFSGGRQETQYF.

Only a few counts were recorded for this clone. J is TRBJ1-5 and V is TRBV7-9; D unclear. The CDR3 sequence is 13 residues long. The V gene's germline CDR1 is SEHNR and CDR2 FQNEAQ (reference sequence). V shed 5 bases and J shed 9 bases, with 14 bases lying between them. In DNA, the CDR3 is TGTGCCAGCAGCCCAGGCAGCGGGTCGCCCCAGCATTTT. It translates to CASSPGSGSPQHF.

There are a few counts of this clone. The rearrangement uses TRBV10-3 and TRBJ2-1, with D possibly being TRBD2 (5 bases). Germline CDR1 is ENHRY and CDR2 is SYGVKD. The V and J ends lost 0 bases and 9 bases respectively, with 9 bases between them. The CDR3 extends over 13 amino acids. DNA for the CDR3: TGTGCCATCAGTGAGTCGGCGCTAGCTGAGCAGTTCTTC. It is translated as CAISESALAEQFF.

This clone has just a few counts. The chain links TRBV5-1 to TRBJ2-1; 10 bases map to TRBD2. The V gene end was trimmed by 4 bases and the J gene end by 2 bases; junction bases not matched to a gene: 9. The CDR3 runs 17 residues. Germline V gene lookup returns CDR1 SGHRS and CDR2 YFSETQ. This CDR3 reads CASSLLGLAVTYNEQFF. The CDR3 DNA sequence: TGCGCCAGCAGCCTACTTGGACTAGCGGTTACCTACAATGAGCAGTTCTTC. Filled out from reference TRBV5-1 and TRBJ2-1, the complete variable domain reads KAGVTQTPRYLIKTRGQQVTLSCSPISGHRSVSWYQQTPGQGLQFLFEYFSETQRNKGNFPGRFSGRQFSNSRSEMNVSTLELGDSALYLCASSLLGLAVTYNEQFFGPGTRLTVL.

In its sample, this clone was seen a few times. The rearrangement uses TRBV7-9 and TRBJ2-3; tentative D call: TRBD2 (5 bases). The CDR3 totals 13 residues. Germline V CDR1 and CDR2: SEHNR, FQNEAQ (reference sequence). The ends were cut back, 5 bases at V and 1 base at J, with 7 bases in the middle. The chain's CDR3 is CASSRAGTDTQYF. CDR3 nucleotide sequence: TGTGCCAGCAGCCGAGCGGGCACAGATACGCAGTATTTT. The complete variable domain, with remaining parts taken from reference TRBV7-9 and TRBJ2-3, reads DTGVSQNPRHKITKRGQNVTFRCDPISEHNRLYWYRQTLGQGPEFLTYFQNEAQLEKSRLLSDRFSAERPKGSFSTLEIQRTEQGDSAMYLCASSRAGTDTQYFGPGTRLTVL.

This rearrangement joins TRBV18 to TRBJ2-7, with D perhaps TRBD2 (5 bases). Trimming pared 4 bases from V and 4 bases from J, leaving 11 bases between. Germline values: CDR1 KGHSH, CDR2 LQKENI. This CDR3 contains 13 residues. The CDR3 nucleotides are TGTGCCAGCTCACGGACTGACGGATACGAGCAGTACTTC. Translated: CASSRTDGYEQYF.

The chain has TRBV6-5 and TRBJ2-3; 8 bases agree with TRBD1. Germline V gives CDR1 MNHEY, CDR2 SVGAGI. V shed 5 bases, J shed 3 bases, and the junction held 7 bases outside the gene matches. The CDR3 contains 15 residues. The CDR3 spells CASSRIRGQTDTQYF. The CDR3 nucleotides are TGTGCCAGCAGTCGCATCAGGGGGCAGACAGATACGCAGTATTTT.